The entry that follows covers one T cell receptor beta chain sequence. Libraries were prepared by immunoSEQ multiplex PCR; TCRdb keeps only in-frame clonotypes and omits some of them. Seen here are tens of thousands of clones, 90% to 95% observed once, and the top ten hold about 4.5%. Germline loops: CDR1 MNHEY, CDR2 SMNVEV (reference sequence). Trimming removed 6 bases from V and 4 bases from J, with 10 bases in between. CDR3 length: 13 amino acids. The source of the sample is a study of T cell changes during pregnancy in multiple sclerosis. The chain carries TRBV27 and TRBJ2-1; D not certain. This TCR derives from a female donor with multiple sclerosis, enrolled in a pregnancy study. The material was CD8+ T cells from peripheral blood mononuclear cells, obtained in the first trimester of pregnancy. The CDR3 nucleotides are TGTGCCAGCAGCCCATCCCAATACAATGAGCAGTTCTTC. Amino acids: CASSPSQYNEQFF.